The next 28 T cell receptor beta chains were all read from a single sample in a study of T cell changes during pregnancy in multiple sclerosis (dated by TCRdb to between 2019 and 2020). Library creation used the immunoSEQ multiplex PCR assay. TCRdb provides this immuneACCESS table in a form limited to in-frame rearrangements. Some clones are lacking; in checked studies, under half of them reflect an unresolved V gene, and why the rest are absent is not known. This sample gives around 40,000 clones in total; roughly nine tenths of them show up just once. The ten biggest clones cover 0.35% to 0.4% of the sample. Here the sequenced sample was CD4+ T cells from peripheral blood mononuclear cells, taken in the second trimester of pregnancy. These receptor sequences come from a female donor with multiple sclerosis, enrolled in a pregnancy study.

The DNA of the CDR3 is TGCGCCAGCAGCCATAGGACAGCTCAAGTCTCCTACGAGCAGTACTTC. It is translated as CASSHRTAQVSYEQYF. The J gene is TRBJ2-7, the V gene TRBV4-3; D may be TRBD1 (6 bases). Between the trimmed V and J ends, which lost 3 bases and 0 bases, there was a span of 15 bases. Germline CDR1 and CDR2: LGHNA and YSLEER. There are 16 residues in the CDR3.

V is TRBV4-3 and J is TRBJ1-3, with a weak D call TRBD1 (6 bases). This CDR3 contains 19 residues. Germline V CDR1 and CDR2: LGHNA, YSLEER. Trimming left V 0 bases short and J 1 base short, with 19 bases between. This chain's CDR3 is CASSQDPGQGIRSGNTIYF. CDR3 bases: TGCGCCAGCAGCCAAGACCCCGGTCAGGGGATACGTTCTGGAAACACCATATATTTT.

This chain connects TRBV7-2 to TRBJ1-6; D is ambiguous. Trimming shortened V by 1 base and J by 6 bases, and 19 bases separated the two germline ends. Germline CDR1 reads SGHTA; CDR2 reads FQGNSA. This CDR3 is 18 amino acids long. In nucleotides, the CDR3 is TGTGCCAGCAGCTTAGTTTGGGGAGTCGCGGTCATTAATTCACCCCTCCACTTT. This sequence encodes CASSLVWGVAVINSPLHF.

This rearrangement joins TRBV5-1 to TRBJ1-3; weak D call: TRBD1 (5 bases). Trimming stripped 3 bases from V and 7 bases from J, with 11 bases between. This CDR3 is 13 amino acids long. Germline V gene lookup returns CDR1 SGHRS and CDR2 YFSETQ. CDR3 coding DNA: TGCGCCAGCAGCTCGGACATGCGGAACACCATATATTTT. Protein: CASSSDMRNTIYF.

This chain connects TRBV5-1 to TRBJ2-6; the D is unclear. CDR3 length equals 13 residues. Germline CDR1 is SGHRS and CDR2 is YFSETQ. The V end lost 4 bases, the J end lost 4 bases, and 6 bases lay between the germline ends. As DNA, the CDR3 is TGCGCCAGCAGCCTATGGGGGGCCAACGTCCTGACTTTC. It specifies CASSLWGANVLTF.

CDR3 sequence (DNA): TGTGCCAGCAGCCTGACAGCAGATACGCAGTATTTT. Translating gives CASSLTADTQYF. This chain connects TRBV7-9 to TRBJ2-3; D is perhaps TRBD1 (5 bases). The V gene's germline CDR1 is SEHNR and CDR2 FQNEAQ (reference sequence). Trimming removed 5 bases at V and 4 bases at J, with 7 bases between. The CDR3 has 12 residues.

The rearrangement uses TRBV23-1 and TRBJ1-5; D may be TRBD1 (5 bases). TRBV23-1 is treated as an ORF (open reading frame) with a function not yet certain. The V end was cut by 1 base, the J end by 6 bases, with 13 bases between. CDR3 length equals 15 residues. The CDR3 loop is CASSQFYKGLQPQHF. CDR3 coding DNA: TGCGCCAGCAGTCAATTTTATAAGGGGCTTCAGCCCCAGCATTTT.

The chain is built from TRBV19 and TRBJ1-4; 8 nucleotides align to TRBD1. CDR1 LNHDA and CDR2 SQIVND come from the germline V gene (reference sequence). The CDR3 runs 17 residues. V trimming: 5 bases; J trimming: 7 bases; junction bases outside the gene matches: 15. The CDR3 coding sequence is TGTGCCAGTAGTCCCTCTACAGGGGGAGGAGGAGGTGAAAAACTGTTTTTT. Its translation is CASSPSTGGGGGEKLFF.

V is TRBV20-1 and J is TRBJ2-3; D remains unclear. CDR1 DFQATT and CDR2 SNEGSKA come from the germline V gene (reference sequence). Trimming shortened V by 5 bases and J by 5 bases, and 8 bases separated the two germline ends. The CDR3 runs 11 residues. The CDR3 spells CSAHSGDTQYF. CDR3 DNA sequence: TGCAGTGCTCACTCCGGAGATACGCAGTATTTT.

The genes are TRBV7-8 and TRBJ1-5; a weak D match, TRBD1 (6 bases). V was pared by 3 bases and J by 4 bases, with 10 bases between. The CDR3 totals 14 residues. Germline CDR1 SGHVS, CDR2 FQNEAQ. The CDR3 protein is CASSFDRLNQPQHF. The CDR3 region has the DNA TGTGCCAGCAGCTTTGACAGGTTGAATCAGCCCCAGCATTTT.

V gene TRBV10-3 combines with J gene TRBJ1-2; D gene ambiguous. This CDR3 has 12 residues. Trimming removed 6 bases from V and 6 bases from J, with 11 bases in between. Per germline, CDR1 ENHRY and CDR2 SYGVKD. CDR3 nucleotide sequence: TGTGCCATCAGCCCGGGGAGGGATGGCTACACCTTC. Translation: CAISPGRDGYTF.

The chain couples TRBV5-1 to TRBJ2-1; D is unresolved. Germline-derived CDR1 and CDR2 are SGHRS and YFSETQ. This CDR3 has 11 residues. Trimming shortened V by 9 bases and J by 9 bases, and 13 bases separated the two germline ends. The DNA of the CDR3 is TGCGCCACCACAAACTACGGTGAGCAGTTCTTC. As protein: CATTNYGEQFF.

This clone appeared a few times. V gene TRBV10-3 combines with J gene TRBJ2-7; 7 nucleotides match TRBD1. With 10 bases clipped from V and 4 bases from J, the junction kept 13 bases outside the gene matches. CDR3 length: 14 residues. Germline lookup yields CDR1 ENHRY and CDR2 SYGVKD. This chain's CDR3 is CANSPQGEPYEQYF. The CDR3 DNA follows: TGTGCCAACAGCCCTCAGGGGGAACCTTACGAGCAGTACTTC.

The chain joins TRBV10-2 to TRBJ2-1; 14 nucleotides agree with TRBD2. The CDR3 runs to 15 residues. The germline CDR1 and CDR2 sequences are WSHSY and SAAADI. Germline trimming cut 7 bases from V and 8 bases from J; bases unmatched to any gene: 7. Here the CDR3 DNA reads TGCGCCAGCAACCCGGGACTAGCGGGAGTCGATGAGCAGTTCTTC. Its translation is CASNPGLAGVDEQFF.

V and J are TRBV7-8 and TRBJ1-1, with D unclear. In germline, CDR1 is SGHVS, CDR2 FQNEAQ. The V and J ends lost 5 bases and 0 bases respectively, with 4 bases between them. The CDR3 is 12 residues long. The CDR3 region is CASSTMNTEAFF. The CDR3 DNA follows: TGTGCCAGCAGCACTATGAACACTGAAGCTTTCTTT.

The V call is TRBV7-6, the J call TRBJ2-4, with D maybe TRBD2 (7 bases). The CDR3 loop spans 17 amino acids. V was cut by 0 bases and J by 1 base, with 13 bases left in between. Germline V gene sequence: CDR1 SGHVS, CDR2 FNYEAQ. CDR3 coding DNA: TGTGCCAGCAGCTTAGCCTACGGGGGGCGGGCCAAAAACATTCAGTACTTC. It yields the protein CASSLAYGGRAKNIQYF.

This sequence joins TRBV14 and TRBJ1-2; tentative D call: TRBD1 (6 bases). The CDR3 totals 13 residues. Germline V CDR1 and CDR2: SGHDN, FVKESK. V was shortened by 4 bases and J by 5 bases, with 11 bases between the two germline ends. CDR3 protein: CASSRGQLYGYTF. CDR3 in DNA: TGTGCCAGCAGCCGTGGACAGCTATATGGCTACACCTTC.

The CDR3 DNA sequence: TGTGCCTGGAGTGTTAGCAGAACAGGGGCCGGAGAAAAACTGTTTTTT. Its translation: CAWSVSRTGAGEKLFF. V gene TRBV30 combines with J gene TRBJ1-4; 7 bases line up with TRBD1. Germline V gene lookup returns CDR1 GTSNPN and CDR2 SVGIG (reference sequence). This CDR3 is built from 16 residues. J lost 8 bases, V lost 0 bases, and 12 bases had no gene match.

This chain connects TRBV14 to TRBJ2-5; 9 bases fit TRBD1. Trimming cost V 2 bases and J 5 bases; bases outside gene matches: 6. CDR1 SGHDN and CDR2 FVKESK come from the germline V gene. The CDR3 covers 15 residues. CDR3 bases: TGTGCCAGCAGCCAACAACAGGGGGCGTGGGAGACCCAGTACTTC. Residues: CASSQQQGAWETQYF.

In this sample, this clone turned up once. The chain is built from TRBV18 and TRBJ1-5; maybe TRBD1 (5 bases). V lost 3 bases to trimming and J lost 3 bases, with 15 bases between them. Germline-derived CDR1 and CDR2 are KGHSH and LQKENI. CDR3 size: 16 residues. The CDR3, as DNA: TGTGCCAGCTCACCTACCCCCCCAGGGAACAATCAGCCCCAGCATTTT. Its protein is CASSPTPPGNNQPQHF.

The chain uses TRBV6-6 and TRBJ1-3; D ambiguous. This CDR3 comprises 14 residues. The germline V and J ends were trimmed by 2 bases and 0 bases, with 5 bases remaining between them. Germline V gene sequence: CDR1 MNHNY, CDR2 SVGAGI (reference sequence). The CDR3 DNA is TGTGCCAGCAGTTACGAGGGCTCTGGAAACACCATATATTTT. Its protein is CASSYEGSGNTIYF.

The V and J genes are TRBV2 and TRBJ1-2, with unresolved D. This CDR3 is 13 amino acids long. Trimming left V 0 bases short and J 5 bases short, with 7 bases between. CDR1 is SNHLY and CDR2 is FYNNEI in the germline V gene. CDR3 coding DNA: TGTGCCAGCAGTGAAGCGGCAGGTTATGGCTACACCTTC. It codes for CASSEAAGYGYTF.

In DNA, the CDR3 is TGTGCCAGCAGCTTAGAGTCGGGACAGTCCCTCTATGGCTACACCTTC. Translated: CASSLESGQSLYGYTF. The chain combines TRBV7-2 with TRBJ1-2; 7 bases agree with TRBD1. The CDR3 contains 16 residues. V dropped 1 base and J dropped 4; count of bases not matched to a gene: 9. The germline CDR1 and CDR2 sequences are SGHTA and FQGNSA.

The chain recombines TRBV18 with TRBJ1-5; D may be TRBD1 (5 bases). There are 14 residues in the CDR3. Trimming took 0 bases from V and 7 from J, leaving 10 bases between them. Germline V lookup: CDR1 KGHSH, CDR2 LQKENI. The CDR3 nucleotides read TGTGCCAGCTCACCACCGGGGGGAGGACAGCCCCAGCATTTT. As protein: CASSPPGGGQPQHF.

The DNA of the CDR3 is TGCGCCAGCAGCCAAGCAGCGATTAGCGGGGCTACCACAGATACGCAGTATTTT. Translating gives CASSQAAISGATTDTQYF. The rearrangement links TRBV4-1 to TRBJ2-3; the match to TRBD2 covers 8 bases. The CDR3 runs 18 residues. Germline-derived CDR1 and CDR2 are MGHRA and YSYEKL. V lost 1 base to trimming and J lost 2 bases; unmatched junction nucleotides: 11.

This clone was counted once. The J gene is TRBJ2-5, the V gene TRBV7-8, with 7 nucleotides matching TRBD1. Gene TRBJ2-7 matches the end of the DNA better, so the J call may be wrong. The CDR3 covers 14 residues. Germline values: CDR1 SGHVS, CDR2 FQNEAQ. As DNA, the CDR3 is TGTGCCAGCAGCCCGGGGACAGCCCGCTACGAGCAGTACTTC. It codes for CASSPGTARYEQYF.

The CDR3 here is CAISGGLYSNQPQHF. CDR3 sequence (DNA): TGTGCCATCAGTGGTGGTCTCTATAGCAATCAGCCCCAGCATTTT. V is TRBV10-3 and J is TRBJ1-5; D not resolved. Germline values: CDR1 ENHRY, CDR2 SYGVKD. There are 15 residues in the CDR3. V was cut by 4 bases and J by 0 bases, with 10 bases left in between.

The chain recombines TRBV29-1 with TRBJ2-7, with 11 bases matching TRBD1. Losses at the gene ends were 7 bases for V and 5 bases for J; bases not matched to a gene: 10. The CDR3 loop spans 14 amino acids. The germline gives CDR1 SQVTM, CDR2 ANQGSEA. Here the CDR3 reads CSAVTGQGGDEQYF. As DNA, the CDR3 is TGCAGCGCCGTGACGGGACAGGGGGGAGACGAGCAGTACTTC.